This T cell receptor beta chain was obtained from a study of blood T cell repertoires in COVID-19. Across the whole study: PBMCs, B-cell-depleted T cells, or T cells were the source of the cDNA or gDNA that made up the material.

In the source study's methods: Amplification with reference gene primers provided the estimates of nucleated cell counts. Clones were read by immunoSEQ multiplex PCR, and TCRdb kept only the in-frame ones, dropping some. The V and J calls and clone size were taken over from that table, and D and trimming were inferred from the DNA. The sample yields about 140,000 clones, around 82% seen once. This CDR3 is built from 16 residues. V shed 8 bases and J shed 7 bases, with 24 bases lying between them. The germline gives CDR1 SGHTA, CDR2 FQGNSA. Sequencing was carried out using peripheral blood. This receptor was identified in a woman aged 45 to 65 with acute or convalescent COVID-19. This chain links TRBV7-2 with TRBJ1-5, with a possible D match to TRBD1 (5 bases). For the CDR3, the DNA is TGTGCCAGCTGCCCCGATGGGGGGACGTGGGGACAGCCCCAGCATTTT. Protein product: CASCPDGGTWGQPQHF. Full variable domain (rest looked up from reference TRBV7-2 and TRBJ1-5): GAGVSQSPSNKVTEKGKDVELRCDPISGHTALYWYRQSLGQGLEFLIYFQGNSAPDKSGLPSDRFSAERTGGSVSTLTIQRTQQEDSAVYLCASCPDGGTWGQPQHFGDGTRLSIL.